Listed below are T cell receptor beta chains from one sample, sequenced in a study of T cell responses to AZD1222 COVID-19 vaccine. Produced via immunoSEQ multiplex PCR; TCRdb's table is partial and in-frame only. The table records about 140,000 clones, roughly 93% of them present only once. The source was peripheral blood, collected 28 days after the second AZD1222 dose. These receptors were obtained from an adult who received the AZD1222 COVID-19 vaccine. Each CDR3 is given with its conserved first and last residue. The order of the fields is D gene, V gene, clone size, J gene, CDR3 DNA, CDR3 protein. A D gene is named only where the DNA matches it firmly. The size of a clone is reported for some rows only, either as once, few or many, or as a class for expanded clones.

D: -
V: TRBV3-1/TRBV3-2
size: -
J: TRBJ2-1
DNA: TGTGCCAGCAGCCAAGATCTGGGCTCTTTTAACGCCAGGGAGCAGTTCTTC
CDR3: CASSQDLGSFNAREQFF

D: -
V: TRBV3-1/TRBV3-2
size: -
J: TRBJ2-7
DNA: TGTGCCAGCAGCCAAGGCGTCACAAGGGAGCAGTACTTC
CDR3: CASSQGVTREQYF

D: -
V: TRBV7-2
size: -
J: TRBJ2-2
DNA: TGTGCCAGCAGCTTGGGAGGACCAAACACCGGGGAGCTGTTTTTT
CDR3: CASSLGGPNTGELFF

D: -
V: TRBV13
size: -
J: TRBJ2-7
DNA: TGTGCCAGCAGCTCCCGCAGTAGTACCTACGAGCAGTACTTC
CDR3: CASSSRSSTYEQYF

D: -
V: TRBV2
size: -
J: TRBJ1-2
DNA: TGTGCCAGCAGTCATTTAACAGGAGATCATGGCTACACCTTC
CDR3: CASSHLTGDHGYTF

D: -
V: TRBV14
size: -
J: TRBJ2-3
DNA: TGTGCCAGCAGCCCCTGGGGGTTGGGCACAGATACGCAGTATTTT
CDR3: CASSPWGLGTDTQYF

D: TRBD1
V: TRBV27
size: once
J: TRBJ1-4
DNA: TGTGCCAGCAGTACAACGACAGGGTCCTATGAAAAACTGTTTTTT
CDR3: CASSTTTGSYEKLFF

D: -
V: TRBV12-2
size: -
J: TRBJ1-4
DNA: TGTGCAAGTCGCTACCGCGGGACAGAGATTCAAAAACTGTTTTTT
CDR3: CASRYRGTEIQKLFF

D: -
V: TRBV4-2
size: once
J: TRBJ1-2
DNA: TGTGCCAGCAGCCAAGAGGGGGGCCCTCTGCCCTATGGCTACACCTTC
CDR3: CASSQEGGPLPYGYTF

D: -
V: TRBV18
size: -
J: TRBJ1-1
DNA: TGTGCCAGCTCTCCGCTGGACGGGCCTGAAGCTTTCTTT
CDR3: CASSPLDGPEAFF

D: -
V: TRBV3-1/TRBV3-2
size: -
J: TRBJ1-6
DNA: TGTGCCAGCAGCCAAAATAGTCTGGGTTCACCCCTCCACTTT
CDR3: CASSQNSLGSPLHF

D: -
V: TRBV18
size: once
J: TRBJ2-7
DNA: TGTGCCAGCTCACCAGACAGGCAACACGAGCAGTACTTC
CDR3: CASSPDRQHEQYF

D: -
V: TRBV10-1
size: -
J: TRBJ1-6
DNA: TGCGCCAGCAGTGAGTCCCCTCAGGGGCCCCATTCACCCCTCCACTTT
CDR3: CASSESPQGPHSPLHF

D: TRBD1
V: TRBV7-9
size: -
J: TRBJ2-5
DNA: TGTGCCAGCAGCCCCAGTCCGGGACAGGAGACCCAGTACTTC
CDR3: CASSPSPGQETQYF

D: -
V: TRBV12-3/TRBV12-4
size: -
J: TRBJ1-2
DNA: TGTGCCAGCAACCCCCTTCGGGCTGGCTACACCTTC
CDR3: CASNPLRAGYTF